The entry below describes one TCR beta chain. Sample treatment: randomized to nivolumab then ipilimumab (arm A) or the reverse (arm B). The data were obtained in a study of sequential checkpoint blockade in melanoma. Turning to the study itself: Randomization was 1:1 between first-line nivolumab→ipilimumab and ipilimumab→nivolumab.

Assay used: immunoSEQ multiplex PCR; TCRdb lists only in-frame clones, some missing. The sample gives about 12,000 clones, 55% to 65% of which show up once; less than 30% is in the top ten. This CDR3 spans 14 amino acids. CDR1 SGHDT and CDR2 YYEEEE come from the germline V gene. Trimming at V came to 0 bases and at J to 4 bases, leaving 0 bases not matched to a gene. This specimen consisted of CD8+ T cells sorted from blood (inferred from file names), obtained from a patient given nivolumab and ipilimumab in sequence. The TCR sequence derives from a human donor with melanoma. The chain combines TRBV5-6 with TRBJ2-3, with 9 bases identical to TRBD1. In DNA form, the CDR3 reads TGTGCCAGCAGCTTGGGGGACAGGGCAGATACGCAGTATTTT. This gives the protein CASSLGDRADTQYF.